This T cell receptor (beta chain) was sequenced for a study of blood T cell repertoires in COVID-19. Study context: Acute and convalescent COVID-19 specimens originated in the United States, Italy and Spain. T cells, B-cell-depleted T cells, or PBMCs supplied cDNA or gDNA.

Assay: immunoSEQ multiplex PCR; the TCRdb copy retains only in-frame clones and omits some. This table has fewer than 250,000 clones, around four fifths appearing once. The CDR3 sequence is 13 residues long. V lost 7 bases to trimming and J lost 5 bases, with 14 bases between them. The receptor was isolated from a woman aged 70-85 years with active or convalescent COVID-19. The rearrangement uses TRBV12-3 or TRBV12-4 and TRBJ1-1; the D gene is possibly TRBD1 (5 bases). The sequenced sample consisted of peripheral blood. CDR3 nucleotide sequence: TGTGCCAGCATAGAGAAGGGGTGGACTGAAGCTTTCTTT. It translates to CASIEKGWTEAFF.